These 22 T cell receptor beta chains were sequenced from one sample in a study of OX40 agonist ivuxolimab in advanced cancers. Clones were sequenced by immunoSEQ multiplex PCR, and TCRdb holds only the in-frame ones, with some missing. The table lists about 67,000 clones, more than 75% of them singletons. The sample here was CD4+ or CD8+ T cells sorted from blood, taken in a trial of the OX40 agonist ivuxolimab. These receptors came from an adult with an advanced solid tumor such as melanoma, head and neck, liver or kidney cancer.

The genes are TRBV7-9 and TRBJ2-7; 8 bases fit TRBD1. Germline CDR1 SEHNR, CDR2 FQNEAQ (reference sequence). V dropped 3 bases and J dropped 0; count of bases not matched to a gene: 7. The CDR3 loop spans 16 amino acids. CDR3 amino acids: CASSFSTGVGSYEQYF. The CDR3 region has the DNA TGTGCCAGCAGCTTCTCGACAGGGGTCGGCTCCTACGAGCAGTACTTC.

J is TRBJ2-7 and V is TRBV7-2, with 10 nucleotides matching TRBD2. The germline V gene encodes CDR1 SGHTA and CDR2 FQGNSA. This CDR3 region has 17 residues. The J segment lost 2 bases and the V segment lost 4 bases, leaving 11 bases of the junction unmatched. The CDR3 sequence is CASSSSWGSGGTYEQYF. In DNA form, the CDR3 reads TGTGCCAGCAGCTCCTCTTGGGGTAGCGGGGGGACCTACGAGCAGTACTTC.

The genes are TRBV6-6 and TRBJ1-6; tentative D call: TRBD1 (5 bases). Germline-derived CDR1 and CDR2 are MNHNY and SVGAGI (reference sequence). The CDR3 totals 15 residues. V was pared by 3 bases and J by 6 bases, with 12 bases between. The chain's CDR3 is CASSYDRDGNSPLHF. The CDR3 DNA is TGTGCCAGCAGTTATGACCGGGACGGTAATTCACCCCTCCACTTT.

The chain joins TRBV7-2 to TRBJ1-6; 9 bases match TRBD1. CDR3 length: 15 amino acids. V trimming: 5 bases; J trimming: 7 bases; junction bases outside the gene matches: 6. Germline V gene data show CDR1 as SGHTA and CDR2 as FQGNSA. CDR3 amino acids: CASSPDRGINSPLHF. The CDR3, as DNA: TGTGCCAGCAGCCCGGACAGGGGAATCAATTCACCCCTCCACTTT.

The V call is TRBV19, the J call TRBJ1-2; D possibly corresponds to TRBD1 (5 bases). The germline gives CDR1 LNHDA, CDR2 SQIVND (reference sequence). Deletions cut 6 bases from V and 4 bases from J, with 12 bases between. CDR3 length: 13 residues. CDR3 in DNA: TGTGCCAGTAGCAAAGGACAAAGCTATGGCTACACCTTC. As protein: CASSKGQSYGYTF.

The V and J genes are TRBV21-1 and TRBJ2-5; the table's D call TRBD1 went unverified against the DNA. TRBV21-1 counts as a pseudogene. The CDR3 length is 16 residues. CDR3 nucleotides: TGTGCCAGCAGCAAAGCCCTTGCGGACAGGCGGGAGACCCAGTACTTC. This encodes CASSKALADRRETQYF.

The V call is TRBV19, the J call TRBJ1-5; unclear D gene. Germline values: CDR1 LNHDA, CDR2 SQIVND (reference sequence). This CDR3 comprises 13 residues. The V gene lost 3 bases and the J gene lost 7 bases, with 10 bases spanning the gap. CDR3 in amino acids: CASSISGSQPQHF. Here the CDR3 DNA reads TGTGCCAGTAGTATCTCGGGTTCACAGCCCCAGCATTTT.

By frequency in the sample, this clone is medium-sized. This sequence joins TRBV11-2 and TRBJ1-1; D is unclear. V lost 5 bases and J 7 bases, leaving 11 bases between the germline ends. CDR1 is SGHAT, CDR2 FQNNGV, per germline. This CDR3 has 12 amino acids. This CDR3 is CASSQPDGEAFF. CDR3 nucleotides: TGTGCCAGCAGCCAGCCCGACGGTGAAGCTTTCTTT.

This chain links TRBV7-2 with TRBJ1-2; possibly TRBD1 for D (6 bases). V was clipped by 9 bases and J by 6 bases, with 23 bases between them. This CDR3 region has 15 residues. The germline V gene encodes CDR1 SGHTA and CDR2 FQGNSA. CDR3 region: CASSKGGGDSHGYTF. The CDR3 DNA reads as TGTGCCAGTTCAAAGGGTGGGGGCGATAGCCATGGCTACACCTTC.

The V call is TRBV10-3, the J call TRBJ2-1; the match to TRBD2 covers 7 bases. Germline V CDR1 and CDR2: ENHRY, SYGVKD. CDR3 length: 14 residues. J lost 8 bases, V lost 3 bases, and 7 bases had no gene match. The CDR3 reads CAISEGSGGDEQFF. CDR3 nucleotide sequence: TGTGCCATCAGTGAAGGTTCGGGAGGCGATGAGCAGTTCTTC.

The rearrangement uses TRBV6-1 and TRBJ2-7; tentative D call: TRBD2 (6 bases). V was cut by 3 bases and J by 7 bases, with 19 bases left in between. Per germline, CDR1 MNHNS and CDR2 SASEGT. The CDR3 loop spans 15 amino acids. DNA for the CDR3: TGTGCCAGCAGTGAGGCAGCGGGTCCTGTGCAGGAGCAGTACTTC. This sequence encodes CASSEAAGPVQEQYF.

This clone was seen a handful of times. The V call is TRBV10-1, the J call TRBJ1-1; TRBD1 matches at 7 bases. V lost 9 bases, J lost 4 bases, and 5 bases stayed unmatched. CDR1 is WNHNN, CDR2 SYGVQD, per germline (reference sequence). The CDR3 is 12 amino acids. The CDR3 sequence: CARRQGPTEAFF. The CDR3 nucleotides read TGCGCCAGACGACAGGGCCCCACTGAAGCTTTCTTT.

The rearrangement joins TRBV5-6 to TRBJ2-7; D is possibly TRBD2 (6 bases). Germline-derived CDR1 and CDR2 are SGHDT and YYEEEE. The CDR3 consists of 15 residues. The V gene lost 4 bases and the J gene lost 5 bases, with 19 bases spanning the gap. The CDR3 coding sequence is TGTGCCAGCAGCCCGATTGACGGCGGGGCTGACGAGCAGTACTTC. This gives the protein CASSPIDGGADEQYF.

This rearrangement joins TRBV5-1 to TRBJ1-6; D possibly corresponds to TRBD1 (5 bases). CDR1 SGHRS and CDR2 YFSETQ come from the germline V gene. The CDR3 contains 16 residues. V lost 4 bases and J lost 5, with 16 bases in between. CDR3 in DNA: TGCGCCAGCAGCCTTAAATCGACAGTGAATAATTCACCCCTCCACTTT. Its translation is CASSLKSTVNNSPLHF. Together with reference TRBV5-1 and TRBJ1-6, the CDR3 gives the full variable domain: KAGVTQTPRYLIKTRGQQVTLSCSPISGHRSVSWYQQTPGQGLQFLFEYFSETQRNKGNFPGRFSGRQFSNSRSEMNVSTLELGDSALYLCASSLKSTVNNSPLHFGNGTRLTVT.

The rearrangement joins TRBV18 to TRBJ2-7; TRBD1 matches 8 bases. CDR3 length equals 15 residues. V was pared by 3 bases and J by 4 bases, with 8 bases of the junction left unmatched. Per germline, CDR1 KGHSH and CDR2 LQKENI. DNA for the CDR3: TGTGCCAGCTCACCCGCGGACAGGGCGGGGTACGAGCAGTACTTC. Amino acid sequence: CASSPADRAGYEQYF.

This sequence joins TRBV5-6 and TRBJ2-1, with TRBD2 matching over 8 bases. CDR1 SGHDT and CDR2 YYEEEE come from the germline V gene. V trimming: 9 bases; J trimming: 7 bases; junction bases outside the gene matches: 3. This CDR3 is 11 amino acids long. CDR3 nucleotide sequence: TGTGCCATCGGGAGGGGAAATGAGCAGTTCTTC. It is translated as CAIGRGNEQFF.

This rearrangement joins TRBV6-1 to TRBJ2-7; D remains unclear. The V gene lost 4 bases and the J gene lost 4 bases, with 5 bases spanning the gap. The germline V gene has CDR1 MNHNS and CDR2 SASEGT. The CDR3 totals 11 residues. The CDR3 loop reads CASSARYEQYF. The CDR3 coding sequence is TGTGCCAGCAGTGCAAGATACGAGCAGTACTTC.

This clone was detected only once. This chain uses TRBV5-6 with TRBJ1-1; D perhaps matches TRBD1 (5 bases). This CDR3 has 13 amino acids. Per the germline V gene, CDR1 is SGHDT and CDR2 is YYEEEE. V lost 4 bases and J 4 bases, leaving 11 bases between the germline ends. The CDR3, as DNA: TGTGCCAGCAGCGTAGTTGGGGGCACTGAAGCTTTCTTT. Translating gives CASSVVGGTEAFF.

This chain connects TRBV5-1 to TRBJ2-5; D gene unclear. Trimming removed 1 base at V and 1 base at J, with 8 bases between. CDR3 length: 14 residues. Looked up from germline, CDR1 is SGHRS and CDR2 is YFSETQ. The CDR3 region has the DNA TGCGCCAGCAGCTTGACTACCTTCCAAGAGACCCAGTACTTC. Translation gives CASSLTTFQETQYF.

A single count supports this clone. This chain connects TRBV11-3 to TRBJ2-7; a possible D gene is TRBD2 (6 bases). Per germline, CDR1 SGHNT and CDR2 YENEEA. This CDR3 has 12 amino acids. Trimming cost V 6 bases and J 7 bases, with 13 bases left between them. The CDR3: CASRVGREEQYF. CDR3 nucleotide sequence: TGTGCCAGCAGAGTGGGACGGGAGGAGCAGTACTTC.

The chain combines TRBV5-1 with TRBJ2-7; 8 nucleotides line up with TRBD1. V trimming: 2 bases; J trimming: 4 bases; junction bases outside the gene matches: 8. Germline CDR1 and CDR2: SGHRS and YFSETQ. The CDR3 extends over 15 amino acids. The DNA of the CDR3 is TGCGCCAGCAGCTTCGGGACAGGTCGATCGTACGAGCAGTACTTC. This codes for CASSFGTGRSYEQYF.

The chain joins TRBV5-8 to TRBJ2-5; 8 nucleotides agree with TRBD1. J was trimmed by 5 bases and V by 5 bases; bases with no gene match: 11. CDR3 length: 15 amino acids. Germline V CDR1 and CDR2: SGHTS, YDEGEE. DNA for the CDR3: TGTGCCAGCAGACTACAGGGGGGACTTCCTGAGACCCAGTACTTC. Encoded protein: CASRLQGGLPETQYF.